This is a list of T cell receptor beta chains from one sample in a study of blood T cells in healthy people across ages. TCRdb ran MiXCR on the 5' RACE reads and lists one entry per CDR3 protein. The sample holds fewer than 2,000,000 distinct CDR3 sequences, about 31% seen once. The sample comprised blood. These receptors all stem from a woman aged 30 to 39 in good health. Both conserved end residues are part of each CDR3. The D gene is left open where the match is weak. Some rows have no size entry. The others give once, few or many, or a class for an expanded clone.

J,size,V,D,DNA,CDR3
TRBJ2-7,-,TRBV6-6,-,TGTGCCAGCAGCCGGGGAGCCCCCTCCTACGAGCAGTACTTC,CASSRGAPSYEQYF
TRBJ1-1,few,TRBV7-3,-,TGTGCCAGCAGCTTAACAGCGGGCCGAAGGAACACTGAAGCTTTCTTT,CASSLTAGRRNTEAFF
TRBJ2-1,-,TRBV7-3,TRBD1,TGTGCCAGCAGCTTAATCCCGGGACAGTTCTCCTACAATGAGCAGTTCTTC,CASSLIPGQFSYNEQFF
TRBJ1-1,-,TRBV6-5,-,TGTGCCAGCAGGGTCGGGACTGAAGCTTTCTTT,CASRVGTEAFF
TRBJ2-7,-,TRBV6-2/TRBV6-3,-,TGTGCCAGCCCCCCATTCCGGGACACAACCTACGAGCAGTACTTC,CASPPFRDTTYEQYF
TRBJ1-6,few,TRBV3-1,-,TGTGCCAGCAGGGACAGATCCAATTCACCCCTCCACTTT,CASRDRSNSPLHF
TRBJ1-2,-,TRBV20-1,-,TGCATGGGTGCCGAGACCGTCACCTTC,CMGAETVTF
TRBJ2-2,once,TRBV5-6,TRBD2,TGTGCCAGCAGCTTGGGTCTAGCGGGAGGGTCGCAGAACACCGGGGAGCTGTTTTTT,CASSLGLAGGSQNTGELFF
TRBJ1-2,-,TRBV29-1,-,TGCAGCCCGAGCTCAGGGGTACTTACTGGCTACACCTTC,CSPSSGVLTGYTF
TRBJ1-3,-,TRBV7-6,-,TGTGCCAGCAGCTTTGAAGTCACGTACTCTGGAAACACCATATATTTT,CASSFEVTYSGNTIYF
TRBJ1-1,-,TRBV6-1,TRBD1,TGTGCCAGCAGTGTCAGGGGGTATACCCCTGAAGCTTTCTTT,CASSVRGYTPEAFF
TRBJ1-1,-,TRBV6-1,TRBD1,TGTGCCAGCAGTGAAACGATTTGGGGACAGATGGGTTTCTTT,CASSETIWGQMGFF
TRBJ2-5,-,TRBV20-1,-,TGCAGTGCTAGCAGTCAGACGTACCAAGAGACCCAGTACTTC,CSASSQTYQETQYF
TRBJ2-7,few,TRBV7-8,TRBD1,TGTGCCAGCAGCCAGGGGACAGAGGGACCTAGCTCCTACGAGCAGTACTTC,CASSQGTEGPSSYEQYF
TRBJ1-4,few,TRBV28,-,TGTGCCAGCAGTTTATATCACGCCTTTGCAACTAATGAAAAACTGTTTTTT,CASSLYHAFATNEKLFF
TRBJ1-2,-,TRBV6-6,-,TGTGCCAGCAGTTACTCGAACAGCCACTCTAACTATGGCTACACCTTC,CASSYSNSHSNYGYTF
TRBJ2-7,-,TRBV6-2/TRBV6-3,TRBD2,TGTGCCAGCAGGGGTAGCGGGGGAGAAAGGTACGAGCAGTACTTC,CASRGSGGERYEQYF
TRBJ1-1,many,TRBV7-9,TRBD1,TGTGCCAGCAGCAGACAGGGAGTGAACACTGAAGCTTTCTTT,CASSRQGVNTEAFF
TRBJ2-7,-,TRBV12-3/TRBV12-4,TRBD2,TGTGCCAGCAGTCCTCTAGCGGAGGGCGAGCAGTACTTC,CASSPLAEGEQYF
TRBJ2-7,-,TRBV7-9,-,TGTGCCAGCAGCCGATCCTCCGATGTGCAGTACTTC,CASSRSSDVQYF
TRBJ2-3,-,TRBV4-1,-,TGCGCCAGCAACCAAGGGGCACCGGGGGAGAGCACAGATACGCAGTATTTT,CASNQGAPGESTDTQYF
TRBJ2-1,-,TRBV12-3/TRBV12-4,-,TGTGCCAGCAGTCGCCTACCCGGACAGCTCAACCAGTTTACATATGAGCAGTTCTTC,CASSRLPGQLNQFTYEQFF
TRBJ2-7,many,TRBV27,-,TGTGCCAGCAGTCTACATGAGGCAGGTTACGAGCAGTACTTC,CASSLHEAGYEQYF